The entry below gives a single T cell receptor (beta chain) sequence along with its context. The data are from a study of blood T cell repertoires in COVID-19. Background on the study: The United States, Italy and Spain supplied acute and convalescent COVID-19 samples. The cDNA or gDNA used as material had been derived from T cells, B-cell-depleted T cells, or PBMCs.

Original handling: Reference gene primer amplification gave nucleated cell count estimates. Clones were sequenced by immunoSEQ multiplex PCR, and TCRdb holds only the in-frame ones, with some missing. V and J calls and clone size are copied from that table; D and trimming were computed from the DNA. The data show about 72,000 clones, around 76% seen once. Sample: peripheral blood. This TCR derives from a human donor in a cohort sampled during active COVID-19.

This CDR3 is CAWRGLAVQETQYF. The CDR3 DNA reads as TGTGCCTGGAGGGGACTAGCGGTACAAGAGACCCAGTACTTC. The chain joins TRBV30 to TRBJ2-5; 11 bases fit TRBD2. This CDR3 has 14 amino acids. Trimming at V came to 3 bases and at J to 2 bases, leaving 2 bases not matched to a gene. CDR1 and CDR2 (germline): GTSNPN, SVGIG (reference sequence). Using reference TRBV30 and TRBJ2-5 for the parts outside the CDR3, the full variable domain is SQTIHQWPATLVQPVGSPLSLECTVEGTSNPNLYWYRQAAGRGLQLLFYSVGIGQISSEVPQNLSASRPQDRQFILSSKKLLLSDSGFYLCAWRGLAVQETQYFGPGTRLLVL.